This is a list of T cell receptor beta chains from one sample in a study of CD8 T cells in Susac syndrome. TCRdb used MiXCR to reprocess the immunoSEQ multiplex PCR reads, holding one entry per CDR3 protein. The sample has about 140,000 distinct CDR3 sequences, 90% to 95% seen once. The sequencing sample was made of CD4+ T cells from PBMCs. These receptors were collected from a human donor with multiple sclerosis. CDR3s include the opening cysteine and the closing phenylalanine or tryptophan. D genes are given only for firm matches. Not all rows give a size; the values are once, few, many and, for expanded clones, a class.

cdr3_aa,cdr3_nt,v_call,d_call,j_call,clone_size
CASRRAGENTEAFF,TGTGCCAGCCGGAGGGCAGGAGAGAACACTGAAGCTTTCTTT,TRBV3-1,-,TRBJ1-1,-
CASSLAAGTSTDTQYF,TGTGCCAGCAGCTTAGCAGCGGGCACTAGCACAGATACGCAGTATTTT,TRBV11-1,-,TRBJ2-3,-
CATSDAYYGYTF,TGTGCCACCAGTGACGCTTACTATGGCTACACCTTC,TRBV24-1,-,TRBJ1-2,-
CASSSDGYGYTF,TGTGCCAGCAGTAGTGACGGATATGGCTACACCTTC,TRBV12-3/TRBV12-4,-,TRBJ1-2,-
CASSTPAAGMNTEAFF,TGTGCCAGCAGTACCCCCGCGGCCGGAATGAACACTGAAGCTTTCTTT,TRBV28,-,TRBJ1-1,-
CASSVGPNEQYF,TGTGCCAGCAGCGTGGGCCCTAACGAGCAGTACTTC,TRBV9,-,TRBJ2-7,-
CSAKAPREATDTQYF,TGCAGTGCTAAGGCCCCCCGGGAGGCCACAGATACGCAGTATTTT,TRBV20-1,TRBD2,TRBJ2-3,-
CAIRPGLVGTGELFF,TGTGCCATCAGGCCGGGACTAGTGGGTACCGGGGAGCTGTTTTTT,TRBV10-3,TRBD2,TRBJ2-2,-
CASSPGTRLYEQYF,TGTGCCAGCAGCCCCGGGACAAGACTCTACGAGCAGTACTTC,TRBV3-1,-,TRBJ2-7,-
CSAGTSGVYQETQYF,TGCAGTGCGGGGACTAGCGGGGTGTACCAAGAGACCCAGTACTTC,TRBV20-1,TRBD2,TRBJ2-5,-
CASSLPGPNYGYTF,TGTGCCAGCAGCTTACCTGGTCCGAACTATGGCTACACCTTC,TRBV7-9,-,TRBJ1-2,-
CASSSWTGRDTQYF,TGTGCCAGCAGCTCGTGGACAGGGAGGGATACGCAGTATTTT,TRBV5-4,TRBD1,TRBJ2-3,once
CASTSRARVAQPQHF,TGTGCCAGCACCTCCCGCGCCAGGGTAGCCCAGCCCCAGCATTTT,TRBV28,-,TRBJ1-5,-
CASSRDQRMNTEAFF,TGCGCCAGCAGTCGAGATCAACGGATGAACACTGAAGCTTTCTTT,TRBV4-1,-,TRBJ1-1,-
CASILRNEQFF,TGTGCCAGCATCCTACGCAATGAGCAGTTCTTC,TRBV28,-,TRBJ2-1,-
CASSLSDSRPEKLFF,TGTGCCAGCAGTTTATCTGACAGTCGTCCGGAGAAACTGTTTTTT,TRBV27,-,TRBJ1-4,-
CAASGSNQEIQYF,TGTGCCGCCAGTGGATCCAACCAAGAGATCCAGTACTTC,TRBV24-1,-,TRBJ2-5,-
CASSLPTGQGGEQYF,TGTGCCAGCAGCTTGCCCACGGGACAGGGTGGAGAGCAGTACTTC,TRBV11-1,TRBD1,TRBJ2-7,-
CASSPNTGGTEAFF,TGTGCCAGCTCACCTAATACAGGGGGCACTGAAGCTTTCTTT,TRBV18,TRBD1,TRBJ1-1,-
CASSVEDRGNEQFF,TGTGCCAGCAGCGTAGAGGACCGGGGCAATGAGCAGTTCTTC,TRBV9,-,TRBJ2-1,-
CASRPREWDRGPGNTIYF,TGTGCCAGCAGGCCAAGGGAGTGGGACAGGGGTCCTGGAAACACCATATATTTT,TRBV28,TRBD1,TRBJ1-3,-
CASSDGQYF,TGTGCCAGCAGTGATGGGCAGTACTTC,TRBV25-1,-,TRBJ2-7,-
CASSPVTGGNIQYF,TGTGCCAGCAGTCCGGTGACCGGGGGGAACATTCAGTACTTC,TRBV6-2/TRBV6-3,TRBD2,TRBJ2-4,-
CATSASLGSTQYF,TGTGCCACCTCGGCTAGCCTGGGGAGTACGCAGTATTTT,TRBV27,-,TRBJ2-3,-
CASSPSSGGNQPQHF,TGTGCCAGCTCACCATCTTCGGGGGGGAATCAGCCCCAGCATTTT,TRBV18,-,TRBJ1-5,-
CASRTRRDTQYF,TGTGCCAGCAGAACTAGGAGAGATACGCAGTATTTT,TRBV28,-,TRBJ2-3,once
CASSLLQGSLHEQYF,TGTGCCAGCAGTTTACTGCAGGGTTCATTGCACGAGCAGTACTTC,TRBV28,-,TRBJ2-7,-
CASSQGQVINTEAFF,TGTGCCAGCAGTCAAGGACAGGTCATAAACACTGAAGCTTTCTTT,TRBV12-3/TRBV12-4,TRBD1,TRBJ1-1,-
CASSLDNGPQHF,TGTGCCAGCAGCTTGGACAACGGGCCCCAGCATTTT,TRBV5-4,-,TRBJ1-5,-
CASRSLGLGQGTYEQYF,TGTGCCAGCAGATCCCTGGGATTGGGACAGGGGACCTACGAGCAGTACTTC,TRBV6-1,TRBD1,TRBJ2-7,-
CASKGGRERVVGELFF,TGTGCCAGCAAAGGAGGGCGGGAGAGGGTCGTCGGGGAGCTGTTTTTT,TRBV6-1,TRBD2,TRBJ2-2,-
CSASRQGFNQPQHF,TGCAGTGCTAGCAGACAGGGTTTTAATCAGCCCCAGCATTTT,TRBV20-1,TRBD1,TRBJ1-5,-
CSVGQASSYEQYF,TGCAGCGTCGGACAGGCCTCCTCCTACGAGCAGTACTTC,TRBV29-1,TRBD1,TRBJ2-7,-
CASSSNLRQSHGGYTF,TGTGCCAGCAGCTCCAACCTTAGACAGAGTCATGGCGGCTACACCTTC,TRBV7-2,-,TRBJ1-2,-
CSGLGGRGNTEAFF,TGCAGCGGGCTTGGGGGCAGGGGGAACACTGAAGCTTTCTTT,TRBV29-1,-,TRBJ1-1,-
CSALVVAKNIQYF,TGCAGTGCTCTCGTGGTAGCCAAAAACATTCAGTACTTC,TRBV20-1,-,TRBJ2-4,-
CASSSVPTQYF,TGTGCCAGCAGCTCGGTCCCAACCCAGTACTTC,TRBV11-2,-,TRBJ2-5,-
CASSLGSGRASGNTIYF,TGTGCCAGCAGCTTAGGATCGGGCAGGGCGTCTGGAAACACCATATATTTT,TRBV7-6,-,TRBJ1-3,-
CASSLFMSYTF,TGTGCCAGCAGCTTATTCATGAGCTACACCTTC,TRBV7-9,-,TRBJ1-2,-
CATSKGTGLNTEAFF,TGTGCCACCAGCAAAGGGACGGGTTTGAACACTGAAGCTTTCTTT,TRBV15,-,TRBJ1-1,-
CASSLAGENYEQYF,TGTGCCAGCAGTTTAGCCGGGGAAAACTACGAGCAGTACTTC,TRBV12-3/TRBV12-4,-,TRBJ2-7,-
CASSQERARGNYEQYF,TGTGCCAGCAGCCAAGAACGCGCCAGGGGGAACTACGAGCAGTACTTC,TRBV4-2,TRBD1,TRBJ2-7,-
CASTTTSVRKNTEAFF,TGTGCCAGCACTACCACCTCGGTACGCAAGAACACTGAAGCTTTCTTT,TRBV28,-,TRBJ1-1,-
CSGFRAQGLTDTQYF,TGCAGCGGTTTCCGGGCACAGGGGCTCACAGATACGCAGTATTTT,TRBV29-1,TRBD1,TRBJ2-3,-
CASSPQDRAPYNEQFF,TGTGCCAGCAGTCCACAGGACAGGGCCCCCTACAATGAGCAGTTCTTC,TRBV2,TRBD1,TRBJ2-1,-
CSTSGRVNTGELFF,TGCAGCACTAGCGGGAGGGTGAACACCGGGGAGCTGTTTTTT,TRBV29-1,TRBD2,TRBJ2-2,-
CSARDRGTGEGYGYTF,TGCAGTGCTAGAGATCGGGGGACAGGGGAGGGCTATGGCTACACCTTC,TRBV20-1,TRBD1,TRBJ1-2,-
CSARRPTYEQYF,TGCAGTGCTAGAAGGCCGACCTACGAGCAGTACTTC,TRBV20-1,-,TRBJ2-7,-
CASSYLGVVREKTQYF,TGTGCCAGCAGTTACTTGGGAGTGGTTCGGGAAAAGACCCAGTACTTC,TRBV6-2/TRBV6-3,-,TRBJ2-5,-
CASSYSRKPYEAFF,TGTGCCAGCAGTTATTCCAGAAAGCCTTATGAAGCTTTCTTT,TRBV6-5,-,TRBJ1-1,-
CATNPSGGAYNEQFF,TGTGCCACAAACCCTAGCGGGGGGGCCTACAATGAGCAGTTCTTC,TRBV27,TRBD2,TRBJ2-1,-
CASSRSGLYTEAFF,TGCGCCAGCAGCCGCTCGGGGCTATACACTGAAGCTTTCTTT,TRBV4-1,-,TRBJ1-1,-